This TCR beta chain is drawn from a study of T cell clonality in common variable immunodeficiency. Study results and limitations: Fewer TCRbeta clones were shared among CVID subjects than controls. Common variable immunodeficiency TCR beta sequences reportedly had fewer deletions and N-nucleotide insertions.

This clone was observed at least ten times. Its antigen remains unidentified. The CDR3 extends 3 residues past the end of the read, so its final part is completed from the germline J gene. From germline, CDR1 is LNHDA and CDR2 SQIVND (reference sequence). CDR3 size: 13 residues. The V and J ends lost 3 bases and 5 bases respectively, with 11 bases between them. Profiled with immunoSEQ multiplex PCR; TCRdb holds only in-frame clones, not every one. There are 35,000 or so clones in the sample, none observed a single time. The chain is built from TRBV19 and TRBJ2-7; D perhaps matches TRBD2 (6 bases). The TCR sequence derives from a person aged 18-70 years in good health. Specimen: peripheral blood mononuclear cells. CDR3 in amino acids: CASSIGGYHEQYF. The part of the CDR3 DNA that was read is TGTGCCAGTAGTATTGGAGGGTACCACGAG.